These 17 T cell receptor beta chains came from one sample sequenced in a study of radiation and T cells in renal cell carcinoma. The time point here: blood 4 weeks post-SBRT, at nephrectomy. Treatment defined: 15 Gy SBRT to primary tumor, nephrectomy 4 weeks later. Some clones are missing from TCRdb's copy, which holds only in-frame ones; the method was immunoSEQ multiplex PCR. The sample lists 150,000 to 200,000 clones, about 88% occurring once. The sample was blood, taken from a patient whose treatment included radiotherapy and nephrectomy. Every receptor here comes from a woman between 45 and 65 years old with renal cell carcinoma.

The chain employs TRBV7-2 and TRBJ2-1; 7 bases are a match to TRBD1. The CDR3 contains 14 residues. V lost 9 bases and J lost 0; bases outside the gene matches: 5. Germline V gene sequence: CDR1 SGHTA, CDR2 FQGNSA. The CDR3 sequence: CASKQGSSYNEQFF. The CDR3 DNA sequence: TGTGCCAGTAAACAGGGGAGCTCCTACAATGAGCAGTTCTTC.

CDR3 bases: TGTGCCAGCAGTCCGCAGCGGGGGGGCCCGATGGAGCAGTTCTTC. Amino acid sequence: CASSPQRGGPMEQFF. This chain uses TRBV7-6 with TRBJ2-1, with TRBD2 matching 10 bases. CDR1 is SGHVS and CDR2 is FNYEAQ in the germline V gene. The length of the CDR3 is 15 residues. J gave up 10 bases and V 6 bases, and 12 bases lay outside the gene matches.

This chain joins TRBV10-3 and TRBJ1-1; D is undetermined. The CDR3 totals 13 residues. V was shortened by 5 bases and J by 1 base, with 8 bases between the two germline ends. Germline-derived CDR1 and CDR2 are ENHRY and SYGVKD. The CDR3 coding sequence is TGTGCCATCAGTCAAGAGGCGAACACTGAAGCTTTCTTT. It translates to CAISQEANTEAFF.

This clone appeared once. This chain joins TRBV5-4 and TRBJ2-7, with 15 positions matching TRBD2. Germline V gene lookup returns CDR1 SGHNT and CDR2 YYREEE (reference sequence). There are 16 residues in the CDR3. V was pared by 4 bases and J by 2 bases, with 4 bases of the junction left unmatched. As DNA, the CDR3 is TGTGCCAGCAGCGGGGGACTAGCGGGGGGCACCTACGAGCAGTACTTC. Protein: CASSGGLAGGTYEQYF.

This chain connects TRBV6-1 to TRBJ1-5; D not certain. Trimming left V 3 bases short and J 0 bases short, with 9 bases between. Germline V CDR1 and CDR2: MNHNS, SASEGT. The CDR3 has 15 residues. The DNA for the CDR3 is TGTGCCAGCAGTGACTTGGGTTATAGCAATCAGCCCCAGCATTTT. Residues: CASSDLGYSNQPQHF.

The chain recombines TRBV5-1 with TRBJ1-1; the D gene is possibly TRBD1 (5 bases). V lost 2 bases and J 3 bases, leaving 14 bases between the germline ends. The CDR3 runs to 15 residues. Germline V CDR1 and CDR2: SGHRS, YFSETQ. Here the CDR3 DNA reads TGCGCCAGCAGCTTACGTCCCAGGGAGGACACTGAAGCTTTCTTT. It translates to CASSLRPREDTEAFF.

V and J are TRBV6-5 and TRBJ2-5, with D possibly TRBD1 on 5 matching bases. The V gene lost 5 bases and the J gene lost 5 bases, with 15 bases spanning the gap. Germline V gene data show CDR1 as MNHEY and CDR2 as SVGAGI. The CDR3 covers 14 residues. DNA for the CDR3: TGTGCCAGCAGTAGCAGAAGGGGTTTCGAGACCCAGTACTTC. Translated, it gives CASSSRRGFETQYF.

Worth noting for this clone: As the CDR3 is not closed by the conserved phenylalanine or tryptophan, this likely results from a read error. The DNA is left out, because the CDR3 cannot be placed on it with certainty; the CDR3 is given as TCRdb lists it. This chain connects TRBV6-1 to TRBJ1-2; the table's TRBD1 call for D was not verified on the DNA. CDR1 and CDR2 from the germline V gene are MNHNS and SASEGT. The CDR3 is 13 residues long, counting both termini. The CDR3 loop reads CASMLETGGQGIL.

In this sample, this clone turned up a few times. This CDR3 reads CASSLEGGTEAFF. The CDR3 nucleotides read TGCGCCAGCAGCTTAGAGGGGGGCACTGAAGCTTTCTTT. The V and J genes are TRBV5-1 and TRBJ1-1; D perhaps matches TRBD1 (6 bases). The ends were cut back, 2 bases at V and 4 bases at J, with 9 bases in the middle. This CDR3 contains 13 residues. The V gene's germline CDR1 is SGHRS and CDR2 YFSETQ.

The rearrangement uses TRBV7-2 and TRBJ1-5, with D hard to call. This CDR3 spans 13 amino acids. The germline CDR1 and CDR2 sequences are SGHTA and FQGNSA. With 1 base removed from V and 7 bases from J, the gap between germline ends came to 8 bases. CDR3 protein: CASSLGDGQPQHF. The CDR3 DNA reads TGTGCCAGCAGCTTAGGGGATGGGCAGCCCCAGCATTTT.

DNA of the CDR3: TGTGCCAGCAGCTTAGGAGGGGGTGACGAGCAGTACTTC. This translates into CASSLGGGDEQYF. This chain uses TRBV11-1 with TRBJ2-7; D is possibly TRBD1 (6 bases). CDR3 length: 13 amino acids. Germline CDR1 SGHAT, CDR2 FQDESV (reference sequence). V lost 1 base and J lost 5, with 9 bases in between. The full variable domain, its missing parts supplied by reference TRBV11-1 and TRBJ2-7, is EAEVAQSPRYKITEKSQAVAFWCDPISGHATLYWYRQILGQGPELLVQFQDESVVDDSQLPKDRFSAERLKGVDSTLKIQPAELGDSAMYLCASSLGGGDEQYFGPGTRLTVT.

The chain couples TRBV10-3 to TRBJ2-5; TRBD2 agrees at 12 bases. Germline CDR1 and CDR2: ENHRY and SYGVKD. J was trimmed by 7 bases and V by 0 bases; bases with no gene match: 9. The CDR3 is made up of 17 amino acids. This CDR3 is CAISESTSGGYQMTQYF. The CDR3 DNA follows: TGTGCCATCAGTGAGTCCACTAGCGGGGGGTACCAGATGACCCAGTACTTC.

The chain uses TRBV7-9 and TRBJ2-7, with 10 bases lining up with TRBD1. CDR3 size: 16 residues. Germline assignment: CDR1 SEHNR and CDR2 FQNEAQ (reference sequence). The ends lost 5 bases at V and 7 bases at J; junction bases unmatched: 14. The CDR3 nucleotides read TGTGCCAGCAGCCCACGTAGTGGGACAGGGGCGAGGGAGCAGTACTTC. Amino acid sequence: CASSPRSGTGAREQYF.

The V gene is TRBV19, the J gene TRBJ1-2, with TRBD1 identical over 8 bases. From germline, CDR1 is LNHDA and CDR2 SQIVND (reference sequence). The trim removed 4 bases at V and 2 bases at J, leaving 0 bases unmatched. CDR3 length: 13 amino acids. This chain's CDR3 is CASSRTGNYGYTF. In nucleotides, the CDR3 is TGTGCCAGTAGTAGGACAGGGAACTATGGCTACACCTTC. Together with reference TRBV19 and TRBJ1-2, the CDR3 gives the full variable domain: DGGITQSPKYLFRKEGQNVTLSCEQNLNHDAMYWYRQDPGQGLRLIYYSQIVNDFQKGDIAEGYSVSREKKESFPLTVTSAQKNPTAFYLCASSRTGNYGYTFGSGTRLTVV.

The chain joins TRBV19 to TRBJ2-1; 10 bases fit TRBD2. The CDR3 runs to 15 residues. CDR1 and CDR2 (germline): LNHDA, SQIVND (reference sequence). V lost 6 bases, J lost 3 bases, and 5 bases stayed unmatched. CDR3 sequence (DNA): TGTGCCAGTAGAGCGGGGGGGCTCCTCTACAATGAGCAGTTCTTC. This encodes CASRAGGLLYNEQFF.

The CDR3 DNA reads TGTGCCAGCAGCCGCAGAGTTGGCACTGAAGCTTTCTTT. Translation gives CASSRRVGTEAFF. The chain employs TRBV28 and TRBJ1-1; D is ambiguous. Germline V gives CDR1 MDHEN, CDR2 SYDVKM. The CDR3 runs 13 residues. V was pared by 6 bases and J by 4 bases, with 12 bases between.

The CDR3, as DNA: TGTGCCAGCAGTTTCGCAGCCTCGATCGTAGCCTACGAGCAGTACTTC. This translates into CASSFAASIVAYEQYF. The chain is built from TRBV28 and TRBJ2-7; D remains unclear. V lost 3 bases, J lost 2 bases, and 17 bases lay in between. CDR3 size: 16 residues. Germline CDR1 reads MDHEN; CDR2 reads SYDVKM.